The sequence of this TCR beta chain was determined in a study of cytomegalovirus exposure and HLA in healthy donors. Study conclusions and caveats: A classifier reportedly called cytomegalovirus status with high sensitivity and specificity.

Primers for the PCR totalled 60 Vbeta and 13 Jbeta. As originally analysed: Counted up in a later analysis, unique TCR beta chains came to 65 million to 80 million, with around 10 million shared. Profiling relied on immunoSEQ multiplex PCR, and the TCRdb table lists in-frame clones only, not all of them. V, J and clone size are those of that table, while D and trimming were read from the DNA. The data hold over 150,000 clones, with roughly 80% observed a single time. This CDR3 contains 18 residues. The germline CDR1 and CDR2 sequences are MGHDK and SYGVNS. V lost 2 bases to trimming and J lost 2 bases; unmatched junction nucleotides: 14. Everyone who donated was a healthy bone marrow donor. This clone was counted between two and nine times. Its specificity is not known.

This TCR was recovered from a man aged 50-60 years in good health and CMV-seropositive. The sequenced material came from PBMCs. The chain uses TRBV25-1 and TRBJ2-5, with 7 nucleotides matching TRBD2. DNA of the CDR3: TGTGCCAGCAGTGAAGGGGCCCACGGGCGGGAGCTACAAGAGACCCAGTACTTC. Translating gives CASSEGAHGRELQETQYF.